This T cell receptor (beta chain) originates from a study of cytomegalovirus exposure and HLA in healthy donors. Germline CDR1 SGHDT, CDR2 YYEEEE. This CDR3 spans 14 amino acids. V was shortened by 0 bases and J by 3 bases, with 9 bases between the two germline ends. Points on this clone: It is likely a read error, because the conserved phenylalanine at the end of the CDR3 is missing.

13 Jbeta primers and 60 Vbeta primers were used for the PCR. TCRdb's copy holds only in-frame clones and misses some; the assay was immunoSEQ multiplex PCR. The sample yields approximately 180,000 clones, approximately 78% seen once. This receptor was obtained from a woman aged 18-29 years in good health and CMV-seronegative. The chain links TRBV5-6 to TRBJ1-2, with unresolved D. Sequencing was carried out using PBMCs. Written as DNA, the CDR3 is TGTGCCAGCAGCTTGGAGGGAATGGACTATGGCTACACCGTC. This encodes CASSLEGMDYGYTV.